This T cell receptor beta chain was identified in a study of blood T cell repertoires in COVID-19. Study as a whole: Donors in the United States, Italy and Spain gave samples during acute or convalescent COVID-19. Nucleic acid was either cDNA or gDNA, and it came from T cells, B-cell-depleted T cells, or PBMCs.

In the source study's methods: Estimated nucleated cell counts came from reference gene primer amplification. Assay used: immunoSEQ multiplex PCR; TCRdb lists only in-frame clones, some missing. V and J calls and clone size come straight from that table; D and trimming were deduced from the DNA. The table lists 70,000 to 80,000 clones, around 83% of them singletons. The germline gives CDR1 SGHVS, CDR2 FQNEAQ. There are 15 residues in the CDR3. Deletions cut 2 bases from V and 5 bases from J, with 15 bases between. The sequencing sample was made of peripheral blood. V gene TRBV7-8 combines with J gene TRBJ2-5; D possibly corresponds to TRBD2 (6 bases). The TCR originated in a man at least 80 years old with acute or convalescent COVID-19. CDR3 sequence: CASSLKNGRGETQYF. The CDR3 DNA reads TGTGCCAGCAGCTTAAAAAACGGGAGAGGGGAGACCCAGTACTTC. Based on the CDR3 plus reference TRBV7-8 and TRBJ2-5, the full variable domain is GAGVSQSPRYKVAKRGQDVALRCDPISGHVSLFWYQQALGQGPEFLTYFQNEAQLDKSGLPSDRFFAERPEGSVSTLKIQRTQQEDSAVYLCASSLKNGRGETQYFGPGTRLLVL.